These 7 T cell receptor beta chains share one sample of origin, sequenced in a study of T cell responses to AZD1222 COVID-19 vaccine. Produced via immunoSEQ multiplex PCR; TCRdb's table is partial and in-frame only. The table lists some 180,000 clones, 85% to 95% of them singletons. The source material was peripheral blood, sampled 28 days after the second dose of the MenACWY control vaccine. All receptors come from an adult who received the MenACWY meningococcal vaccine as a control.

The J gene is TRBJ1-1, the V gene TRBV6-2 or TRBV6-3; D uncertain. The CDR3 covers 11 residues. In germline, CDR1 is MNHEY, CDR2 SVGEGT. Trimming left V 2 bases short and J 5 bases short, with 3 bases between. CDR3 loop: CASSYSTEAFF. CDR3 sequence (DNA): TGTGCCAGCAGTTACAGTACTGAAGCTTTCTTT.

This clone was detected a few times. V and J are TRBV10-3 and TRBJ1-2; tentative D call: TRBD1 (5 bases). The V end lost 4 bases, the J end lost 3 bases, and 12 bases lay between the germline ends. CDR1 and CDR2 (germline): ENHRY, SYGVKD. The CDR3 consists of 14 residues. The CDR3 sequence: CAISVRGYDYGYTF. The CDR3 DNA reads TGTGCCATCAGTGTTCGGGGGTACGACTATGGCTACACCTTC.

The chain uses TRBV13 and TRBJ1-3; D is undetermined. The CDR3 extends over 15 amino acids. V shed 11 bases and J shed 4 bases, with 21 bases lying between them. CDR1 PRHDT and CDR2 FYEKMQ come from the germline V gene (reference sequence). CDR3 loop: CASRLGRMGGNTIYF. CDR3 sequence (DNA): TGTGCCTCCCGCCTCGGGCGCATGGGGGGAAACACCATATATTTT.

The rearrangement uses TRBV5-1 and TRBJ2-3; no definite D call. Trimming removed 0 bases at V and 5 bases at J, with 10 bases between. Germline V lookup: CDR1 SGHRS, CDR2 YFSETQ. The CDR3 has 14 residues. The CDR3 DNA sequence: TGCGCCAGCAGCTTGGCCGGGTATAGAGATACGCAGTATTTT. Translating it yields CASSLAGYRDTQYF. The full variable domain, rest sourced from reference TRBV5-1 and TRBJ2-3, is KAGVTQTPRYLIKTRGQQVTLSCSPISGHRSVSWYQQTPGQGLQFLFEYFSETQRNKGNFPGRFSGRQFSNSRSEMNVSTLELGDSALYLCASSLAGYRDTQYFGPGTRLTVL.

The V call is TRBV7-8, the J call TRBJ1-2, with D maybe TRBD1 (5 bases). The germline V and J ends were trimmed by 5 bases and 5 bases, with 12 bases remaining between them. The CDR3 length is 13 residues. Looked up from germline, CDR1 is SGHVS and CDR2 is FQNEAQ. The CDR3 protein is CASSRDRDYGYTF. The DNA for the CDR3 is TGTGCCAGCAGCCGGGACCGCGATTATGGCTACACCTTC.

This clone was counted once. This chain links TRBV27 with TRBJ2-7, with 12 nucleotides matching TRBD1. Per the germline V gene, CDR1 is MNHEY and CDR2 is SMNVEV (reference sequence). The V segment lost 8 bases and the J segment 1 base; nucleotides outside the gene matches: 12. The CDR3 covers 17 residues. CDR3 in DNA: TGTGCCAGCGTTAGGGGGACAGGGGGCGCGGGTTCCTACGAGCAGTACTTC. Translated, it gives CASVRGTGGAGSYEQYF.

The chain is built from TRBV7-6 and TRBJ2-2, with D possibly TRBD2 on 5 matching bases. The germline gives CDR1 SGHVS, CDR2 FNYEAQ. The V end was cut by 5 bases, the J end by 0 bases, with 10 bases between. This CDR3 is built from 15 residues. CDR3 region: CASSPQLANTGELFF. The CDR3, as DNA: TGTGCCAGCAGCCCACAACTAGCGAACACCGGGGAGCTGTTTTTT.